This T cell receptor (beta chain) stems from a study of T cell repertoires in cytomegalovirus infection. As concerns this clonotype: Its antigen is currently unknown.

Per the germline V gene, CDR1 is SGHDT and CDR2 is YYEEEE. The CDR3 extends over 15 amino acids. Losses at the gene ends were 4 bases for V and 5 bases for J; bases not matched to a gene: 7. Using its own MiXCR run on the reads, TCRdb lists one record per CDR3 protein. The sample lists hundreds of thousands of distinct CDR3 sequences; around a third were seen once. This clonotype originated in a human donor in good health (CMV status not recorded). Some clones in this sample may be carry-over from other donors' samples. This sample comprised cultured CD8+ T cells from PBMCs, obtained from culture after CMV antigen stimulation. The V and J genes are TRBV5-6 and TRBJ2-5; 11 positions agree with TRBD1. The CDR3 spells CASSPDRGLLETQYF. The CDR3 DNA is TGTGCCAGCAGCCCGGACAGGGGGCTCTTGGAGACCCAGTACTTC.